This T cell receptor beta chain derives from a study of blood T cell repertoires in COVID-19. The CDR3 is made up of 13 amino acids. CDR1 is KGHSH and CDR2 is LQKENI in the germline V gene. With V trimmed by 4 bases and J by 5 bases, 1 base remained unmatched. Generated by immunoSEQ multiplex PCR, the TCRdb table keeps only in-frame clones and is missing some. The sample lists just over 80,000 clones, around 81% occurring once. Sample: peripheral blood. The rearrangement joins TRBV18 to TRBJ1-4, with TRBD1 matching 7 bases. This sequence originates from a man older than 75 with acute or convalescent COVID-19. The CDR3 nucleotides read TGTGCCAGCTCACTGGGACAGAATGAAAAACTGTTTTTT. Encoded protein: CASSLGQNEKLFF.